The sequence of this T cell receptor (beta chain) was determined in a study of blood T cell repertoires in COVID-19. The count of this clone is one. In Cohort 3, a recovered donor had either two negative PCRs, clearance, or symptom resolution. CDR1 MNHNS and CDR2 SASEGT come from the germline V gene. The CDR3 sequence is 13 residues long. With 2 bases removed from V and 3 bases from J, the gap between germline ends came to 5 bases. TCRdb keeps only in-frame clones here, not all; method: immunoSEQ multiplex PCR. The sample contains about 46,000 clones, roughly nine tenths of which appear only once. This clonotype was sampled from a woman aged 45-59 years who had recovered from COVID-19. What was sequenced was PBMCs or T cells enriched from blood (not recorded which). The V gene is TRBV6-1, the J gene TRBJ1-3, with D unclear. CDR3 residues: CASSERGGNTIYF. CDR3 in DNA: TGTGCCAGCAGTGAACGAGGTGGAAACACCATATATTTT.